Below, one TCR beta chain is given with its context. Its antigen is not known. The table came from immunoSEQ multiplex PCR; TCRdb's copy has only in-frame clones and leaves some out. The repertoire includes 25,000 to 35,000 clones, around 80% of them detected once, and 6% to 8% sits in the top ten. V was pared by 1 base and J by 8 bases, with 6 bases of the junction left unmatched. The CDR3 covers 15 residues. CDR1 and CDR2 (germline): MNHEY, SMNVEV (reference sequence). This sample is drawn from a study of radiotherapy plus CTLA-4 blockade in lung cancer. Background on the study: Objective responses were seen in about a sixth of patients, disease control in 31%. General study points: Increased serum interferon-beta after radiation also reportedly predicted response strongly.

This sample comprised peripheral blood, obtained from a patient treated with radiotherapy plus ipilimumab. This TCR was recovered from a human donor with non-small cell lung cancer who had stable disease on radiotherapy plus ipilimumab. The chain employs TRBV27 and TRBJ1-2; 11 positions agree with TRBD1. CDR3 DNA: TGTGCCAGCAGTTTATACGGACAGGGGGCGCAGGGCTACACCTTC. Protein sequence: CASSLYGQGAQGYTF.